This entry describes one T cell receptor (beta chain). What it recognizes is unknown. Profiling relied on immunoSEQ multiplex PCR, and the TCRdb table lists in-frame clones only, not all of them. This table has about 1.9 million clones, 93% appearing once. The source of the sample is a study of shared clonotypes between healthy human individuals. Whole-study results and caveats: Some clonotypes were shared by all four sorted-subset donors, while others were not shared. The non-shared ones had lower generation probabilities than the shared ones. Among the subsets, naive ones generally showed larger estimated richness than memory ones.

Terminally differentiated effector memory CD45RA+ cells were excluded by CCR7 positive selection of CD45RO-negative cells. This CDR3 region has 13 residues. V was cut by 3 bases and J by 0 bases, with 8 bases left in between. Germline V lookup: CDR1 SQVTM, CDR2 ANQGSEA. Sequencing input: naive CD8+ T cells from PBMCs. The rearrangement links TRBV29-1 to TRBJ1-2, with D perhaps TRBD1 (5 bases). The receptor's source is a man younger than 35 in good health. Some clones in this sample may be carry-over from other donors' samples. CDR3 in DNA: TGCAGCGTTGACCGGACACCTAACTATGGCTACACCTTC. It encodes CSVDRTPNYGYTF. Using reference TRBV29-1 and TRBJ1-2 for the parts outside the CDR3, the full variable domain is SAVISQKPSRDICQRGTSLTIQCQVDSQVTMMFWYRQQPGQSLTLIATANQGSEATYESGFVIDKFPISRPNLTFSTLTVSNMSPEDSSIYLCSVDRTPNYGYTFGSGTRLTVV.